The 12 T cell receptor beta chains below were found in one sample sequenced in a study of cytomegalovirus exposure and HLA in healthy donors (dated by TCRdb to the late 2010s). The library was built by means of the immunoSEQ multiplex PCR assay. For the multiplex PCR, a mixture combining 60 forward primers for TCR Vbeta segments and 13 reverse primers for TCR Jbeta segments was used. This immuneACCESS table, as held by TCRdb, lists in-frame sequences with V and J called but not all clones. Of the missing ones, under half trace to an unresolved V gene in checked studies; the others have no known cause. Across this sample there are 130,000 or so clones, with roughly 70% seen only once. 6% to 8.5% of the sample is taken by the ten largest. The specimen was PBMCs. The source is a man aged 35-49 years in good health and CMV-seropositive.

CDR3 amino acids: CAWEPGQGFLVQYF. The CDR3 DNA reads as TGTGCCTGGGAACCGGGACAGGGCTTTCTGGTGCAGTACTTC. The J gene is TRBJ2-5, the V gene TRBV30; 9 nucleotides agree with TRBD1. Germline lookup yields CDR1 GTSNPN and CDR2 SVGIG (reference sequence). The ends lost 5 bases at V and 11 bases at J; junction bases unmatched: 15. The CDR3 has 14 residues.

The rearrangement joins TRBV28 to TRBJ2-7, with TRBD2 matching 10 bases. V gave up 3 bases and J gave up 1 base; unmatched junction bases: 3. The CDR3 extends over 15 amino acids. The germline gives CDR1 MDHEN, CDR2 SYDVKM. CDR3 DNA sequence: TGTGCCAGCAGTTTTGGTAGCGGGGGGTCCTACGAGCAGTACTTC. Its translation is CASSFGSGGSYEQYF.

This clone has a handful of counts. The chain has TRBV30 and TRBJ1-5, with TRBD1 matching 7 bases. V lost 3 bases, J lost 6 bases, and 5 bases stayed unmatched. This CDR3 has 13 residues. Germline V CDR1 and CDR2: GTSNPN, SVGIG (reference sequence). The CDR3 region has the DNA TGTGCCTGGAGCGACAGGGACGGTCAGCCCCAGCATTTT. Its translation: CAWSDRDGQPQHF.

The chain carries TRBV18 and TRBJ1-2; D may be TRBD1 (6 bases). Trimming left V 0 bases short and J 9 bases short, with 14 bases between. The CDR3 is made up of 14 amino acids. CDR1 is KGHSH and CDR2 is LQKENI in the germline V gene. CDR3: CASSPPTRQESYTF. Here the CDR3 DNA reads TGTGCCAGCTCACCACCGACGAGACAGGAGAGCTACACCTTC.

The chain links TRBV19 to TRBJ2-5; TRBD1 agrees at 7 bases. Germline-derived CDR1 and CDR2 are LNHDA and SQIVND (reference sequence). The CDR3 length is 13 residues. With V trimmed by 6 bases and J by 6 bases, 7 bases remained unmatched. The CDR3 DNA sequence: TGTGCCAGTAGCACTACAGGGGCGAAGACCCAGTACTTC. Translation: CASSTTGAKTQYF.

V is TRBV6-6 and J is TRBJ2-3; 10 bases agree with TRBD1. Germline lookup yields CDR1 MNHNY and CDR2 SVGAGI (reference sequence). This CDR3 comprises 16 residues. V lost 5 bases, J lost 3 bases, and 8 bases stayed unmatched. The CDR3 DNA is TGTGCCAGCAGTACATCCGCGGGACAGGGGACAGATACGCAGTATTTT. As protein: CASSTSAGQGTDTQYF.

In its sample, this clone was seen a few times. The chain joins TRBV6-5 to TRBJ1-1; D might be TRBD1 (6 bases). The CDR3 has 12 amino acids. Germline V gene lookup returns CDR1 MNHEY and CDR2 SVGAGI. V lost 5 bases and J 6 bases, leaving 10 bases between the germline ends. CDR3 nucleotides: TGTGCCAGCAGTCAACAGGGCTCTGAAGCTTTCTTT. Its protein is CASSQQGSEAFF.

The gene calls are TRBV10-3 and TRBJ2-1, with unresolved D. With 2 bases removed from V and 0 bases from J, the gap between germline ends came to 17 bases. The CDR3 runs 18 residues. CDR1 is ENHRY and CDR2 is SYGVKD in the germline V gene. The DNA for the CDR3 is TGTGCCATCAGTGAGGGAGCCGGTCCCCTCAGCTCCTACAATGAGCAGTTCTTC. Protein: CAISEGAGPLSSYNEQFF.

The chain recombines TRBV11-3 with TRBJ2-1; TRBD2 aligns across 8 bases. Germline CDR1 SGHNT, CDR2 YENEEA. J was trimmed by 4 bases and V by 2 bases; bases with no gene match: 4. The CDR3 runs 15 residues. CDR3 DNA sequence: TGTGCCAGCAGCTTAAGCGGGAGAGGGTACAATGAGCAGTTCTTC. As protein: CASSLSGRGYNEQFF.

This chain uses TRBV5-8 with TRBJ1-2; a weak D match, TRBD1 (5 bases). Trimming pared 1 base from V and 0 bases from J, leaving 13 bases between. The V gene's germline CDR1 is SGHTS and CDR2 YDEGEE. The CDR3 spans 16 residues. The CDR3 coding sequence is TGTGCCAGCAGCTTGAGAGCACAGGTGGCTAACTATGGCTACACCTTC. Its translation is CASSLRAQVANYGYTF.

This rearrangement joins TRBV27 to TRBJ1-5, with 9 bases that match TRBD1. The CDR3 spans 13 residues. The germline V gene has CDR1 MNHEY and CDR2 SMNVEV (reference sequence). The J segment lost 9 bases and the V segment lost 7 bases, leaving 7 bases of the junction unmatched. CDR3 nucleotide sequence: TGTGCCAGCACCCCGGGACAGGGTCGGCCCCAGCATTTT. Translating it yields CASTPGQGRPQHF.

This clone was found a few times. The chain employs TRBV5-6 and TRBJ1-2; TRBD1 matches 8 bases. Trimming removed 0 bases from V and 7 bases from J; junction bases left unmatched: 8. CDR1 and CDR2 (germline): SGHDT, YYEEEE. CDR3 length equals 15 residues. The CDR3 DNA is TGTGCCAGCAGCTTGGCCGCACGGACAGGGCCTGGCTACACCTTC. Amino acids: CASSLAARTGPGYTF.